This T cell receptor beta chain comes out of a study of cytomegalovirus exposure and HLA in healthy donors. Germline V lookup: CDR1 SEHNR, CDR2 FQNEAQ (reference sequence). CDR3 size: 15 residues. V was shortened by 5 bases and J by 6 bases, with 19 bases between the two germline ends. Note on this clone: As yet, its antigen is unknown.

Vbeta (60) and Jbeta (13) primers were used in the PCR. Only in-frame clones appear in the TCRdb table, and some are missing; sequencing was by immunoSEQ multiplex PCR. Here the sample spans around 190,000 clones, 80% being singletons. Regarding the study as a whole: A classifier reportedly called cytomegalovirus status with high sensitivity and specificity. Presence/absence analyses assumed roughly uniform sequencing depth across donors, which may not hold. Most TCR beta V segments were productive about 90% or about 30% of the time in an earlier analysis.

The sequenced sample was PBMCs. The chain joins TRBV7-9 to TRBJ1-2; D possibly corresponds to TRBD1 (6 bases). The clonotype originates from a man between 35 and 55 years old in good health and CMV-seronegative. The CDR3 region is CASSITRDTSDGYTF. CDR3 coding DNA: TGTGCCAGCAGCATCACCCGGGACACAAGTGATGGCTACACCTTC.